This T cell receptor (beta chain) originates from a study of cytomegalovirus exposure and HLA in healthy donors. 13 Jbeta primers and 60 Vbeta primers were used for the PCR. The repertoire was sequenced with immunoSEQ multiplex PCR; TCRdb's copy has only in-frame clones and lacks some. This sample yields 130,000 or so clones, of which roughly 70% are seen a single time; roughly 2% belongs to the top ten. Germline V lookup: CDR1 LNHDA, CDR2 SQIVND (reference sequence). The CDR3 runs to 16 residues. After removal of 3 bases from V and 2 bases from J, the junction contained 6 bases not matched to a gene.

The sequenced sample was PBMCs. The sequence came from a woman aged 35 to 49 in good health and CMV-seropositive. The chain combines TRBV19 with TRBJ2-3; 9 bases line up with TRBD2. The CDR3 bases are TGTGCCAGTAGTATGGTAGCGGGGGTGACCACAGATACGCAGTATTTT. Amino acid sequence: CASSMVAGVTTDTQYF.